Presented here are 5 T cell receptor beta chains from one specimen sequenced in a study of blood T cell repertoires in COVID-19. Generated by immunoSEQ multiplex PCR, the TCRdb table keeps only in-frame clones and is missing some. This repertoire shows about 250,000 clones, approximately 83% found once; its top ten account for 27%. Sample: peripheral blood. Source of these receptors: a man aged 40-50 years with acute or convalescent COVID-19.

The chain carries TRBV4-2 and TRBJ1-2; 9 nucleotides match TRBD1. This CDR3 has 17 amino acids. Looked up from germline, CDR1 is LGHNA and CDR2 is YNFKEQ. Trimming cost V 0 bases and J 7 bases; bases outside gene matches: 12. Here the CDR3 reads CASSQEVTTGGIVGYTF. CDR3 bases: TGTGCCAGCAGCCAAGAAGTGACGACAGGGGGTATCGTTGGCTACACCTTC.

The J gene is TRBJ1-2, the V gene TRBV19; tentatively, D is TRBD1 (5 bases). CDR3 length: 16 amino acids. Germline V gives CDR1 LNHDA, CDR2 SQIVND (reference sequence). The germline V and J ends were trimmed by 8 bases and 7 bases, with 26 bases remaining between them. The CDR3 DNA sequence: TGTGCCAGTTTGGCAGCTAAGATGGGGGGTTTAAGTGGCTACACCTTC. Translation: CASLAAKMGGLSGYTF.

In this sample, this clone turned up a few times. The J gene is TRBJ2-3, the V gene TRBV11-2; D ambiguous. Trimming took 5 bases from V and 0 from J, leaving 9 bases between them. Germline CDR1 reads SGHAT; CDR2 reads FQNNGV. This CDR3 is 14 amino acids long. The CDR3: CASSLDMSTDTQYF. CDR3 nucleotides: TGTGCCAGCAGCCTTGACATGAGCACAGATACGCAGTATTTT.

The chain carries TRBV7-9 and TRBJ2-3; D perhaps matches TRBD2 (7 bases). CDR1 and CDR2 from the germline V gene are SEHNR and FQNEAQ (reference sequence). The V and J ends lost 5 bases and 5 bases respectively, with 11 bases between them. The CDR3 consists of 13 residues. CDR3 residues: CASSGEGGDTQYF. The CDR3 DNA follows: TGTGCCAGCAGCGGGGAGGGGGGAGATACGCAGTATTTT.

The sample holds one count of this clone. The chain combines TRBV5-1 with TRBJ2-4, with unresolved D. This CDR3 region has 11 residues. V lost 3 bases to trimming and J lost 5 bases, with 3 bases between them. Germline lookup yields CDR1 SGHRS and CDR2 YFSETQ. CDR3 sequence (DNA): TGCGCCAGCAGCTCCGAAAACATTCAGTACTTC. It translates to CASSSENIQYF.